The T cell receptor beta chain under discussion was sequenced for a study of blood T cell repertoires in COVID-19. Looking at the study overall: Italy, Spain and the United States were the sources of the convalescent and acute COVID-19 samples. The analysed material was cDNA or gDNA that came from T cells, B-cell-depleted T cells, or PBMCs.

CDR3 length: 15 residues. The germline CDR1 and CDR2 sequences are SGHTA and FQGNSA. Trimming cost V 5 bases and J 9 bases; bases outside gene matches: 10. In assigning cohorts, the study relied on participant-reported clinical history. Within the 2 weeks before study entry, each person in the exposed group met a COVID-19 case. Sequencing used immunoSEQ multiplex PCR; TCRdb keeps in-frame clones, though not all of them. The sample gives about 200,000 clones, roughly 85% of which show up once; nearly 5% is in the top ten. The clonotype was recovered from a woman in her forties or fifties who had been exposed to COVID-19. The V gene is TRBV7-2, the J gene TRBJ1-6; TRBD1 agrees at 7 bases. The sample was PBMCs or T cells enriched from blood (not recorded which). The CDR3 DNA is TGTGCCAGCAGCCCCACTAGACAGGGAAGTTCACCCCTCCACTTT. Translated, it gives CASSPTRQGSSPLHF.